The clone carrying this T cell receptor (beta chain) has just one count. These data originate in a study of T cells in localized non-small cell lung cancer. Assay: immunoSEQ multiplex PCR; the TCRdb copy retains only in-frame clones and omits some. The top ten clones hold approximately 7% of a sample with approximately 33,000 clones, approximately 90% of them seen once. This CDR3 region has 16 residues. The germline CDR1 and CDR2 sequences are LNHDA and SQIVND (reference sequence). V lost 4 bases to trimming and J lost 0 bases, with 14 bases between them. The chain uses TRBV19 and TRBJ2-3; maybe TRBD2 (6 bases). Source: peripheral blood, taken before any cancer treatment. The origin of this receptor is a female donor older than 55 with stage I lung adenocarcinoma. The CDR3 DNA reads as TGTGCCAGTAGTACCTTTTTGGCGGGGAGCACAGATACGCAGTATTTT. It codes for CASSTFLAGSTDTQYF.